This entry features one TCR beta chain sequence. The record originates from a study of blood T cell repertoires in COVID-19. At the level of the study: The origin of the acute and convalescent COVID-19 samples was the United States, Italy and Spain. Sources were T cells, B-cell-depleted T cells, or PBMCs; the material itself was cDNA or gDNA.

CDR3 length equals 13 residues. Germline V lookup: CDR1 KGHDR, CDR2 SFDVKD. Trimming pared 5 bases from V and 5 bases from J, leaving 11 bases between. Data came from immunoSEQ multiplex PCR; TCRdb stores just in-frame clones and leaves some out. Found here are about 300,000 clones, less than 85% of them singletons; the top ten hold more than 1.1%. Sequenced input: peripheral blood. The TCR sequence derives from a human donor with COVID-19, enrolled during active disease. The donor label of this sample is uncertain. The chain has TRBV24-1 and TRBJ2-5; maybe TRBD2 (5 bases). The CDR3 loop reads CATSGGARETQYF. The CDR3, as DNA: TGTGCCACCAGTGGGGGAGCTCGGGAGACCCAGTACTTC.